The following is a T cell receptor beta chain sequence with its context. What it recognizes is unknown. Sequencing targeted TCR beta in blood CD8+ and CD4+ T cells. Reverse transcription of 0.5 to 1 ug RNA was performed with random hexamers. TCRdb passed the immunoSEQ multiplex PCR reads through MiXCR, listing each CDR3 protein once. The sample lists just over 150,000 distinct CDR3 sequences, 85% to 95% occurring once. This sample is part of a study of CD8 T cells in Susac syndrome. Overall study findings and caveats: The authors found no clonal expansion in Susac syndrome CD4+ T cell repertoires.

Trimming at V came to 4 bases and at J to 4 bases, leaving 12 bases not matched to a gene. Germline CDR1 SGDLS, CDR2 YYNGEE. The CDR3 has 18 residues. The specimen was CD4+ T cells from PBMCs. The chain is built from TRBV9 and TRBJ2-3; 13 nucleotides agree with TRBD2. The source of this sequence is a human donor with Susac syndrome. CDR3 loop: CASSPHPRTSGGSDTQYF. The CDR3 DNA sequence: TGTGCCAGCAGCCCCCATCCCCGGACTAGCGGGGGCTCAGATACGCAGTATTTT. Drawing the rest from reference TRBV9 and TRBJ2-3, the complete variable domain is DSGVTQTPKHLITATGQRVTLRCSPRSGDLSVYWYQQSLDQGLQFLIQYYNGEERAKGNILERFSAQQFPDLHSELNLSSLELGDSALYFCASSPHPRTSGGSDTQYFGPGTRLTVL.